The entry below gives a single T cell receptor beta chain sequence along with its context. Antigen specificity is unknown. This record comes from a study of early T cells in non-severe SARS-CoV-2 infection. Study information: Chains from this unsorted whole-blood bulk RNA could not be paired.

Individual cDNA molecules were tagged with unique molecular identifiers. TCRdb re-called the 5' RACE reads with MiXCR, one entry per CDR3 protein. Of around 64,000 distinct CDR3 sequences in the sample, about an eighth are singletons; the top ten hold 5% to 7.5%. Losses at the gene ends were 0 bases for V and 4 bases for J; bases not matched to a gene: 7. Germline V gives CDR1 LNHNV, CDR2 YYDKDF (reference sequence). CDR3 size: 19 residues. The study's findings and limits: Comparison of clonotypes with VDJdb favored anti-spike CD8 responses while missing private and CD4 specificities.

The sample consisted of whole blood. The receptor's source is an adult who was a healthcare worker with PCR-confirmed SARS-CoV-2 infection or an uninfected control (not recorded which). The rearrangement joins TRBV15 to TRBJ2-1, with 15 bases identical to TRBD2. Here the CDR3 reads CATSREGTSGRSVYNEQFF. In nucleotides, the CDR3 is TGTGCCACCAGCAGAGAAGGGACTAGCGGGAGGTCAGTTTACAATGAGCAGTTCTTC.